One and the same sample provided the 18 T cell receptor beta chains below, sequenced in a study of cytomegalovirus exposure and HLA in healthy donors. Use of 60 Vbeta and 13 Jbeta primers characterized the PCR. Assay: immunoSEQ multiplex PCR; the TCRdb copy retains only in-frame clones and omits some. The data contain more than 110,000 clones, around 72% of them singletons. Sequencing was carried out using PBMCs. The receptors here all came from a woman aged 40 to 49 in good health and CMV-seronegative.

This chain links TRBV7-8 with TRBJ1-6, with D unclear. The CDR3 is 13 amino acids. Germline-derived CDR1 and CDR2 are SGHVS and FQNEAQ. V was trimmed by 1 base and J by 10 bases, leaving 8 bases between them. In DNA, the CDR3 is TGTGCCAGCAGCTTAGATGGAGGATCACCCCTCCACTTT. Protein product: CASSLDGGSPLHF.

This clone was seen a few times. The V gene is TRBV7-6, the J gene TRBJ2-1; D may be TRBD2 (6 bases). The CDR3 is made up of 12 amino acids. V lost 8 bases, J lost 6 bases, and 11 bases lay in between. Per the germline V gene, CDR1 is SGHVS and CDR2 is FNYEAQ. CDR3 sequence: CASGRQINEQFF. The CDR3 region has the DNA TGTGCCAGCGGGAGGCAGATCAATGAGCAGTTCTTC.

This clone occurred a few times. This rearrangement joins TRBV7-6 to TRBJ1-4; weak D call: TRBD1 (6 bases). The V gene's germline CDR1 is SGHVS and CDR2 FNYEAQ. This CDR3 contains 14 residues. The V end was cut by 5 bases, the J end by 8 bases, with 15 bases between. The CDR3 protein is CASSRDTDGEKLFF. CDR3 DNA: TGTGCCAGCAGCCGGGACACCGACGGGGAAAAACTGTTTTTT.

The rearrangement links TRBV7-9 to TRBJ1-1; perhaps TRBD1 as D (5 bases). The CDR3 has 14 residues. Germline CDR1 SEHNR, CDR2 FQNEAQ (reference sequence). V shed 0 bases and J shed 11 bases, with 16 bases lying between them. The CDR3 DNA reads as TGTGCCAGCAGCTTAGCTAGGGGTTTTGACTCGGCTTTCTTT. Its translation: CASSLARGFDSAFF.

The chain recombines TRBV5-4 with TRBJ1-1, with D uncertain. Deletions cut 0 bases from V and 1 base from J, with 7 bases between. The CDR3 contains 14 residues. Germline loops: CDR1 SGHNT, CDR2 YYREEE (reference sequence). CDR3 protein: CASSLEQQNTEAFF. Written as DNA, the CDR3 is TGTGCCAGCAGCTTGGAACAGCAGAACACTGAAGCTTTCTTT.

This clone occurred a few times. The chain is built from TRBV27 and TRBJ2-1, with TRBD1 matching over 7 bases. CDR1 and CDR2 from the germline V gene are MNHEY and SMNVEV (reference sequence). With V trimmed by 6 bases and J by 9 bases, 8 bases remained unmatched. CDR3 length: 13 amino acids. The DNA for the CDR3 is TGTGCCAGCAGGACAGGGTTTGGGGGTGAGCAGTTCTTC. The encoded protein is CASRTGFGGEQFF.

The CDR3 sequence is CASSLDQGARRGYTF. CDR3 in DNA: TGTGCCAGCAGCTTAGATCAGGGGGCCCGACGGGGCTACACCTTC. V is TRBV7-2 and J is TRBJ1-2; the match to TRBD1 covers 8 bases. This CDR3 contains 15 residues. Trimming took 1 base from V and 8 from J; bases not matched to a gene: 9. Germline lookup yields CDR1 SGHTA and CDR2 FQGNSA.

On this clone itself: This sample includes further DNA sequences coding for the same CDR3. The chain uses TRBV18 and TRBJ2-7; D might be TRBD1 (6 bases). CDR3 length: 12 amino acids. The V gene's germline CDR1 is KGHSH and CDR2 LQKENI. V was cut by 3 bases and J by 3 bases, with 6 bases left in between. For the CDR3, the DNA is TGTGCCAGCTCACCGGACAGCTACGAGCAGTACTTC. Translating it yields CASSPDSYEQYF. Drawing the rest from reference TRBV18 and TRBJ2-7, the complete variable domain is NAGVMQNPRHLVRRRGQEARLRCSPMKGHSHVYWYRQLPEEGLKFMVYLQKENIIDESGMPKERFSAEFPKEGPSILRIQQVVRGDSAAYFCASSPDSYEQYFGPGTRLTVT.

The chain employs TRBV5-1 and TRBJ1-2; 9 nucleotides line up with TRBD1. Trimming took 4 bases from V and 2 from J; bases not matched to a gene: 6. Per germline, CDR1 SGHRS and CDR2 YFSETQ. This CDR3 has 15 residues. The CDR3 here is CASSIEGTGNYGYTF. The CDR3 DNA follows: TGCGCCAGCAGCATTGAGGGGACAGGGAACTATGGCTACACCTTC. Using reference TRBV5-1 and TRBJ1-2 for the parts outside the CDR3, the full variable domain is KAGVTQTPRYLIKTRGQQVTLSCSPISGHRSVSWYQQTPGQGLQFLFEYFSETQRNKGNFPGRFSGRQFSNSRSEMNVSTLELGDSALYLCASSIEGTGNYGYTFGSGTRLTVV.

This clone has more than one count but fewer than ten. V gene TRBV9 combines with J gene TRBJ2-3; possibly TRBD1 for D (5 bases). The ends were cut back, 0 bases at V and 3 bases at J, with 11 bases in the middle. CDR1 is SGDLS and CDR2 is YYNGEE in the germline V gene. The CDR3 consists of 15 residues. CDR3 sequence reads: CASSVAAGRTDTQYF. In DNA, the CDR3 is TGTGCCAGCAGCGTAGCGGCAGGGCGGACAGATACGCAGTATTTT.

Only a few counts were recorded for this clone. V usage is TRBV7-2 and J usage is TRBJ1-2; the match to TRBD1 covers 10 bases. The CDR3 contains 15 residues. The V gene's germline CDR1 is SGHTA and CDR2 FQGNSA. V was pared by 5 bases and J by 8 bases, with 11 bases of the junction left unmatched. The CDR3 is CASSVDRGRIGGYTF. The CDR3 DNA reads as TGTGCCAGCAGCGTAGACAGGGGGCGCATCGGCGGCTACACCTTC.

This clone was counted a single time. The V gene is TRBV6-5, the J gene TRBJ1-3; D may be TRBD1 (5 bases). V was trimmed by 11 bases and J by 0 bases, leaving 11 bases between them. The CDR3 runs to 13 residues. Germline V CDR1 and CDR2: MNHEY, SVGAGI. CDR3 protein: CAARAPSGNTIYF. CDR3 bases: TGTGCCGCCAGGGCTCCCTCTGGAAACACCATATATTTT.

J is TRBJ1-3 and V is TRBV6-5; tentative D call: TRBD1 (5 bases). The CDR3 is 15 amino acids. Germline V gene sequence: CDR1 MNHEY, CDR2 SVGAGI. Deletions cut 0 bases from V and 4 bases from J, with 10 bases between. The CDR3 DNA sequence: TGTGCCAGCAGTTACTCGTTAGGGGCCGGAAACACCATATATTTT. It codes for CASSYSLGAGNTIYF.

Regarding this clone: At one end the junction does not follow the germline gene, possibly because of a read error. This chain uses TRBV10-3 with TRBJ1-2; 8 positions match TRBD1. CDR1 and CDR2 from the germline V gene are ENHRY and SYGVKD. The CDR3 loop spans 12 amino acids. CDR3 amino acids: CAISPGGAKSLW. The CDR3, as DNA: TGTGCCATCTCGCCAGGGGGCGCAAAATCCTTATGG.

This rearrangement joins TRBV6-5 to TRBJ2-3; D gene ambiguous. This CDR3 is built from 14 residues. Between the trimmed V and J ends, which lost 3 bases and 1 base, there was a span of 8 bases. Germline CDR1 MNHEY, CDR2 SVGAGI. Written as DNA, the CDR3 is TGTGCCAGCAGTTATCGCCGGGGCACAGATACGCAGTATTTT. The encoded protein is CASSYRRGTDTQYF.

The chain recombines TRBV7-8 with TRBJ2-6, with D uncertain. This CDR3 region has 16 residues. Germline CDR1 and CDR2: SGHVS and FQNEAQ. Trimming removed 5 bases from V and 0 bases from J, with 11 bases in between. The CDR3 region is CASSLRSGSGANVLTF. CDR3 in DNA: TGTGCCAGCAGCCTAAGATCTGGCTCTGGGGCCAACGTCCTGACTTTC.

This chain connects TRBV19 to TRBJ2-1; tentatively, D is TRBD2 (6 bases). The CDR3 is made up of 16 amino acids. Germline CDR1 and CDR2: LNHDA and SQIVND (reference sequence). V lost 1 base to trimming and J lost 0 bases, with 10 bases between them. In nucleotides, the CDR3 is TGTGCCAGTAGTATAGCGGAGGGTAGCTCCTACAATGAGCAGTTCTTC. Amino acid sequence: CASSIAEGSSYNEQFF.

This clone was detected only once. The chain is built from TRBV7-8 and TRBJ2-4; 7 nucleotides line up with TRBD1. The V gene's germline CDR1 is SGHVS and CDR2 FQNEAQ. J lost 9 bases, V lost 2 bases, and 7 bases had no gene match. There are 14 residues in the CDR3. CDR3 DNA: TGTGCCAGCAGCTTACAGGGGGAAGTCGGCATTCAGTACTTC. Encoded protein: CASSLQGEVGIQYF.